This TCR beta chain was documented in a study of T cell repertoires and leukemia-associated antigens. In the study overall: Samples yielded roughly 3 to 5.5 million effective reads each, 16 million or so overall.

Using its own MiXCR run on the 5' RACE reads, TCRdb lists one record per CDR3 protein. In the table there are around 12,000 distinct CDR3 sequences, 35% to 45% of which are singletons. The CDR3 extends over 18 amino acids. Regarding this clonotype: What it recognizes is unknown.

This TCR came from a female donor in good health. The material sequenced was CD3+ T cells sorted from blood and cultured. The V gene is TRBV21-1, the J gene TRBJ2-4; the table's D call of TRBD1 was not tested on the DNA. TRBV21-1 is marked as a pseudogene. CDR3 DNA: TGTGCCAGCAGCAAAGAAAGATGGGGGCTGTGGGCCAAAAACATTCAGTACTTC. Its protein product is CASSKERWGLWAKNIQYF.